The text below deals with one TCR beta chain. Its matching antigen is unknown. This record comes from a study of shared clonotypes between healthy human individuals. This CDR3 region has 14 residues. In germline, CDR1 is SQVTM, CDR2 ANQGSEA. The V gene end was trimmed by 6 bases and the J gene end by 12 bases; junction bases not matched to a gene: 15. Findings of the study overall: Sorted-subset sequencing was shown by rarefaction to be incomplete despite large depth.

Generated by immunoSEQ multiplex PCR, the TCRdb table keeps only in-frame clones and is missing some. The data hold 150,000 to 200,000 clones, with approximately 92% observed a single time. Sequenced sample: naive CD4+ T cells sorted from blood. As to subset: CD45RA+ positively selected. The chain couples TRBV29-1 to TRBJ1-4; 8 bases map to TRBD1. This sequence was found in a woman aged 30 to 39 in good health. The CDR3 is CSVTGAGMPYQLFF. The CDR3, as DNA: TGCAGCGTGACAGGGGCTGGGATGCCTTACCAACTGTTTTTT.